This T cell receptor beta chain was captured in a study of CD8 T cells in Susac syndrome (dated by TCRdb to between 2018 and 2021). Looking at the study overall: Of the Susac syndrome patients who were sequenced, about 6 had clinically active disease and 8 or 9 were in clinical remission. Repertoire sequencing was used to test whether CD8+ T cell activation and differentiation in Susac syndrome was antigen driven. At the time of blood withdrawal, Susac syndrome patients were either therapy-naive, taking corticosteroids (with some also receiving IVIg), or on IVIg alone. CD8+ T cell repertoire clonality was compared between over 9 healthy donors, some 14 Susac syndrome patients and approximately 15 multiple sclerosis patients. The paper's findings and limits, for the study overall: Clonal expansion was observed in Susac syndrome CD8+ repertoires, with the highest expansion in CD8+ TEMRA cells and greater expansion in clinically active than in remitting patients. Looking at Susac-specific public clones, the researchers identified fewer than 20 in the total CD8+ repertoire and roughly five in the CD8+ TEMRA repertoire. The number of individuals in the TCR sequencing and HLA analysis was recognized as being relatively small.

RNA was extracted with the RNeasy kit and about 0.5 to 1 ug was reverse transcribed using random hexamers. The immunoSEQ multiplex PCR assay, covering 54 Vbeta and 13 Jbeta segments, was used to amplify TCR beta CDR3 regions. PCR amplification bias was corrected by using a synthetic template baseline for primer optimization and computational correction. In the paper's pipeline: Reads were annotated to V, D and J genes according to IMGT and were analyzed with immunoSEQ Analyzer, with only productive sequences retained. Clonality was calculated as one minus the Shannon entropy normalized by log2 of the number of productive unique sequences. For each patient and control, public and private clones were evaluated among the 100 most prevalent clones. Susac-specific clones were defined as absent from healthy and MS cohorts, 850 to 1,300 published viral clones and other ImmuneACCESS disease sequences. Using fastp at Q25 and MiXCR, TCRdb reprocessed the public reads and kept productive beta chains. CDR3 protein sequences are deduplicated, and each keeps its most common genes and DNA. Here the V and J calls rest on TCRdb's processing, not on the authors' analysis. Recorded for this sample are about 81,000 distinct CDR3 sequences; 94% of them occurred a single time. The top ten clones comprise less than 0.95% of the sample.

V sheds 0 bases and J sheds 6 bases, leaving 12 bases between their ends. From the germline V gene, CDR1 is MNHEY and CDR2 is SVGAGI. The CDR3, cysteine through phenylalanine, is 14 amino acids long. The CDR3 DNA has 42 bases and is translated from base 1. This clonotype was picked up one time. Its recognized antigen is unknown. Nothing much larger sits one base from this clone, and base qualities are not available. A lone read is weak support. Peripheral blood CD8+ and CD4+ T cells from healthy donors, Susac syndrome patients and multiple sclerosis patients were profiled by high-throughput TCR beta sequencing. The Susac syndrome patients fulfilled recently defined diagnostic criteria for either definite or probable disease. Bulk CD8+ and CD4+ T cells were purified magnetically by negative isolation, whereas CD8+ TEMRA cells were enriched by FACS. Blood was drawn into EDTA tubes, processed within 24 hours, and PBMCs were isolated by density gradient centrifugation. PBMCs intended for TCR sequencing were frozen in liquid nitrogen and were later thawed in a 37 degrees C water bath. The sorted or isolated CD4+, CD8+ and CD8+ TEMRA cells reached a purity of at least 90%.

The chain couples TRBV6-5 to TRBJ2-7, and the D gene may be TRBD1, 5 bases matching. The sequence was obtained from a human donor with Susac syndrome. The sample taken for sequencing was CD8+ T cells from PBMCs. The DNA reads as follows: TGTGCCAGCAGTTACTCGGCCAGGGTTGGCGAGCAGTACTTC. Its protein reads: CASSYSARVGEQYF.